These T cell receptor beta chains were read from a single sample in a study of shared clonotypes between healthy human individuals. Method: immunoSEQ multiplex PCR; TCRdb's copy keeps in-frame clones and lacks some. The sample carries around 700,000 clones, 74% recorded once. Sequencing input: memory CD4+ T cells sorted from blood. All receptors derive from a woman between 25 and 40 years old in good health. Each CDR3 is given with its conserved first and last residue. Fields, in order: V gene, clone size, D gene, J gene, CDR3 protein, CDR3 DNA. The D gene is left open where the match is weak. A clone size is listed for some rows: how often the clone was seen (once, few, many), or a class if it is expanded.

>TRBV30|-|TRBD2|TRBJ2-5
CAWRPGGGETQYF
TGTGCCTGGAGGCCGGGGGGGGGAGAGACCCAGTACTTC
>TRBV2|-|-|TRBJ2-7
CASTRRPGEQYF
TGTGCCAGCACTCGCCGACCTGGGGAGCAGTACTTC
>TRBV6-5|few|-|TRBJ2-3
CASSSFGGVADTQYF
TGTGCCAGCAGCTCCTTCGGAGGGGTGGCAGATACGCAGTATTTT
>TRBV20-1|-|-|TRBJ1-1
CSAKVHTEAFF
TGCAGTGCAAAGGTCCACACTGAAGCTTTCTTT
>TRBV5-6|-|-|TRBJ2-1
CASSLGPGVPYNEQFF
TGTGCCAGCTCCCTGGGCCCGGGAGTGCCCTACAATGAGCAGTTCTTC
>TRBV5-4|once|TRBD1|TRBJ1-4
CASKRQGSSEKLFF
TGTGCCAGCAAACGACAGGGCTCGAGTGAAAAACTGTTTTTT
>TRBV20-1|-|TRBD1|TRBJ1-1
CQGTDNTEAFF
TGCCAAGGGACAGACAACACTGAAGCTTTCTTT
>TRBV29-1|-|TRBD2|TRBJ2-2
CSGEWGGDGTGELFF
TGCAGCGGGGAATGGGGAGGGGATGGCACCGGGGAGCTGTTTTTT
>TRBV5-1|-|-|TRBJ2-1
CASSLASGTYNEQFF
TGCGCCAGCAGCTTGGCGAGTGGAACCTACAATGAGCAGTTCTTC
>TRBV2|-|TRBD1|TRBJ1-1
CASRAGQGNTEAFF
TGTGCCAGCAGGGCCGGACAGGGGAACACTGAAGCTTTCTTT
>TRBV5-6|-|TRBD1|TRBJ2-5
CASSRTGGETQYF
TGTGCCAGCAGCCGGACAGGTGGAGAGACCCAGTACTTC
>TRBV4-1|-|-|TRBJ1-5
CASSQVPGENQPQHF
TGCGCCAGCAGCCAAGTACCAGGGGAGAATCAGCCCCAGCATTTT
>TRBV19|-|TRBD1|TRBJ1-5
CASESTGGGQPQHF
TGTGCCAGTGAATCTACAGGGGGCGGTCAGCCCCAGCATTTT
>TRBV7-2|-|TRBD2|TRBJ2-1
CASSLGTSGVLSEQFF
TGTGCCAGCAGCCTCGGGACTAGCGGGGTCTTGAGTGAGCAGTTCTTC
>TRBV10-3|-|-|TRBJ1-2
CAISDLIGRLANYGYTF
TGTGCCATCAGTGACCTCATTGGACGGTTAGCTAACTATGGCTACACCTTC
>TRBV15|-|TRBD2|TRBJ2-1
CATSRDTSGRSNEQFF
TGTGCCACCAGCAGGGATACTAGCGGGAGGTCTAATGAGCAGTTCTTC
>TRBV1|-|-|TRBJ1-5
CTSSPSGSGVVSAPAF
TGCACCAGCAGCCCTTCCGGCTCGGGCGTGGTGTCAGCCCCAGCATTT
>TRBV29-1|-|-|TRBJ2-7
CSARSGDEQYF
TGCAGCGCACGCTCGGGGGACGAGCAGTACTTC
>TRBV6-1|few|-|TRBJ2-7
CASSEGLPYEQYF
TGTGCCAGCAGTGAAGGGCTCCCCTACGAGCAGTACTTC
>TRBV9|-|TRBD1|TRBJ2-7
CASSVSTGTGYSMGEQYF
TGTGCCAGCAGCGTCTCCACCGGGACAGGGTATAGTATGGGCGAGCAGTACTTC
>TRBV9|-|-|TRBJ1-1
CASSVGGHTEAFF
TGTGCCAGCAGCGTAGGGGGCCACACTGAAGCTTTCTTT
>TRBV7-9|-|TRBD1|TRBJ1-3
CASSFLDRGNTIYF
TGTGCCAGCAGCTTCCTGGACAGGGGAAACACCATATATTTT
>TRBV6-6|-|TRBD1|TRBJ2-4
CASSYSTGGNIQYF
TGTGCCAGCAGTTACTCGACAGGGGGGAACATTCAGTACTTC
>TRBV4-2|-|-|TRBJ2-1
CASSQKASHPYNEQFF
TGTGCCAGCAGCCAAAAAGCGAGCCATCCCTACAATGAGCAGTTCTTC
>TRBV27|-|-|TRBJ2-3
CASRISGSGTQYF
TGTGCCAGCAGAATTAGCGGCTCGGGTACGCAGTATTTT
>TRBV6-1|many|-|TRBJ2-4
CASSAVASLAKNIQYF
TGTGCCAGCAGTGCAGTGGCCAGTCTAGCCAAAAACATTCAGTACTTC
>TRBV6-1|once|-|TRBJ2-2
CASRSAPNTGELFF
TGTGCCAGCAGGTCGGCCCCGAACACCGGGGAGCTGTTTTTT
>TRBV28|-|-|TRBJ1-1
CASSLPTGRGEAFF
TGTGCCAGCAGTTTACCAACAGGGAGGGGTGAAGCTTTCTTT
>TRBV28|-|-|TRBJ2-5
CASSSLGETQYF
TGTGCCAGCAGTTCCCTAGGAGAGACCCAGTACTTC
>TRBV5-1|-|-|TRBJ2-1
CASSLQYNEQFF
TGCGCCAGCAGCCTGCAATACAATGAGCAGTTCTTC
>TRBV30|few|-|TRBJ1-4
CAWSQGRVGKLFF
TGTGCCTGGAGCCAGGGTAGGGTGGGGAAACTGTTTTTT
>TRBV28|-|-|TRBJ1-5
CASRPLQGMHQPQHF
TGTGCCAGCAGACCTCTCCAGGGGATGCATCAGCCCCAGCATTTT
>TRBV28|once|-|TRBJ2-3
CASRKSTDTQYF
TGTGCCAGCCGTAAATCCACAGATACGCAGTATTTT
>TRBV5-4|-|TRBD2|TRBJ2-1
CASSSAGGPLNEQFF
TGTGCCAGCAGTTCAGCGGGAGGGCCTCTCAATGAGCAGTTCTTC
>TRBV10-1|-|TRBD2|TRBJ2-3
CASSEGRAELGTDTQYF
TGCGCCAGCAGTGAAGGGAGGGCCGAATTAGGCACAGATACGCAGTATTTT
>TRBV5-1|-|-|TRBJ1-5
CASSLEGGGNQPQHF
TGCGCCAGCAGCTTGGAGGGGGGCGGCAATCAGCCCCAGCATTTT
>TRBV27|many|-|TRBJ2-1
CASSLSRHGNNEQFF
TGTGCCAGCAGTTTATCGAGACATGGAAACAATGAGCAGTTCTTC
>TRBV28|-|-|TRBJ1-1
CASSLGLMKGQMNTEAFF
TGTGCCAGCAGTTTAGGGCTCATGAAAGGACAGATGAACACTGAAGCTTTCTTT
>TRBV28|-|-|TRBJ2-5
CASRNLGSLETQYF
TGTGCCAGCAGAAACTTAGGGAGCCTAGAGACCCAGTACTTC
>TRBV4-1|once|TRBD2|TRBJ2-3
CASSPVTHGRADTQYF
TGCGCCAGCAGCCCCGTAACACATGGGAGGGCAGATACGCAGTATTTT
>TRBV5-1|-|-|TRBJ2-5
CASSQSQETQYF
TGCGCCAGCAGTCAAAGCCAAGAGACCCAGTACTTC
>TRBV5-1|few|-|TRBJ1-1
CASSLASSNTEAFF
TGCGCCAGCAGCTTGGCGAGCTCAAACACTGAAGCTTTCTTT
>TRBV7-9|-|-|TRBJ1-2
CASSLQGVSYGYTF
TGTGCCAGCAGCTTACAGGGAGTTAGCTATGGCTACACCTTC
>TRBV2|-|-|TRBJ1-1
CASSGDGTEAFF
TGTGCCAGCAGCGGGGACGGCACTGAAGCTTTCTTT
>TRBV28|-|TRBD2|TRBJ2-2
CASRTRTSGSMAGELFF
TGTGCCAGCAGAACCCGGACTAGCGGGAGTATGGCCGGGGAGCTGTTTTTT
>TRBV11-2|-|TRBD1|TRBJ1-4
CASSLTAGGGVREKLFF
TGTGCCAGCAGCTTAACGGCAGGGGGCGGTGTACGGGAAAAACTGTTTTTT
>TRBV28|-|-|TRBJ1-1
CASSRSPSAEAFF
TGTGCCAGCAGCCGGTCGCCGTCAGCTGAAGCTTTCTTT
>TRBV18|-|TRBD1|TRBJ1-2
CASSRDRDNGYTF
TGTGCCAGCTCTCGGGACAGGGATAATGGCTACACCTTC
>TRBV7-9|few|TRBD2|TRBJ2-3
CASRPSGRAGTDTQYF
TGTGCCAGCAGGCCTAGCGGGAGGGCGGGGACAGATACGCAGTATTTT
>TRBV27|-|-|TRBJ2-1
CASSLYTTPYNEQFF
TGTGCCAGCAGTTTATATACAACCCCCTACAATGAGCAGTTCTTC
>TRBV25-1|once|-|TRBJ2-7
CASSRQTYYEQYF
TGTGCCAGCAGTAGACAGACTTACTACGAGCAGTACTTC
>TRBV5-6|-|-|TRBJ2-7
CASRVTPPYEQYF
TGTGCCAGCAGGGTGACACCTCCCTACGAGCAGTACTTC